Following are 31 T cell receptor beta chains from one sample sequenced in a study of blood T cells in healthy people across ages. For the second PCR, which ran for roughly 6 to 11 cycles, a sample-barcoded 5' primer and a J-beta primer mix were used. TCRdb re-called the 5' RACE reads through MiXCR, storing one row per CDR3 protein. This sample has 750,000 to 850,000 distinct CDR3 sequences, with roughly 25% found just once. This sample also belongs to another study, concerning T cells of mothers and their children.

Specimen: blood. The source is a boy younger than 18 in good health.

The chain has TRBV28 and TRBJ2-5; 13 bases fit TRBD2. Germline assignment: CDR1 MDHEN and CDR2 SYDVKM. This CDR3 has 15 residues. V shed 4 bases, J shed 4 bases, and the junction held 3 bases outside the gene matches. CDR3 amino acids: CASSSRTSGRETQYF. The CDR3 nucleotides read TGTGCCAGCAGTTCGAGGACTAGCGGGAGAGAGACCCAGTACTTC.

This clonotype was recorded a few times. The chain carries TRBV20-1 and TRBJ2-3; the match to TRBD2 covers 8 bases. This CDR3 is 15 amino acids long. V lost 5 bases to trimming and J lost 3 bases; unmatched junction nucleotides: 10. The germline V gene encodes CDR1 DFQATT and CDR2 SNEGSKA (reference sequence). The CDR3 sequence is CSAVRGGYRTDTQYF. The CDR3 DNA is TGCAGTGCTGTCCGGGGGGGTTATCGGACAGATACGCAGTATTTT.

As regards this clonotype: A much larger clone lies one base from this, so it may be a read error. CDR3 in amino acids: CSAPLIGYGEQFF. The CDR3, as DNA: TGCAGTGCTCCTCTAATAGGCTATGGTGAGCAGTTCTTC. The V and J genes are TRBV20-1 and TRBJ2-1; no definite D call. The V end lost 5 bases, the J end lost 9 bases, and 17 bases lay between the germline ends. The CDR3 sequence is 13 residues long. Germline V lookup: CDR1 DFQATT, CDR2 SNEGSKA (reference sequence).

This chain connects TRBV28 to TRBJ1-2; D is possibly TRBD1 (5 bases). Germline values: CDR1 MDHEN, CDR2 SYDVKM. Deletions cut 6 bases from V and 6 bases from J, with 14 bases between. This CDR3 region has 13 residues. The chain's CDR3 is CASRKQATDGYTF. The CDR3 DNA sequence: TGTGCCAGCAGGAAACAGGCTACGGATGGCTACACCTTC.

The chain combines TRBV9 with TRBJ2-5, with D perhaps TRBD2 (7 bases). Between the trimmed V and J ends, which lost 1 base and 5 bases, there was a span of 15 bases. Germline CDR1 SGDLS, CDR2 YYNGEE. The CDR3 is 15 residues long. CDR3: CASSVTGGKAETQYF. CDR3 in DNA: TGTGCCAGCAGCGTAACGGGGGGCAAGGCGGAGACCCAGTACTTC.

This chain uses TRBV7-8 with TRBJ1-3; D is ambiguous. CDR3 length: 12 residues. The germline V and J ends were trimmed by 4 bases and 2 bases, with 3 bases remaining between them. The germline V gene has CDR1 SGHVS and CDR2 FQNEAQ. The chain's CDR3 is CASSSTGNTIYF. For the CDR3, the DNA is TGTGCCAGCAGCTCGACTGGAAACACCATATATTTT.

The chain employs TRBV20-1 and TRBJ2-5, with a tentative D call TRBD1 (5 bases). The germline V gene has CDR1 DFQATT and CDR2 SNEGSKA (reference sequence). The CDR3 runs to 12 residues. V was shortened by 2 bases and J by 3 bases, with 7 bases between the two germline ends. CDR3 amino acids: CSARKGEETQYF. CDR3 in DNA: TGCAGTGCTAGAAAAGGGGAAGAGACCCAGTACTTC.

The table lists this clonotype with a few counts. This sequence joins TRBV4-3 and TRBJ2-3; 14 nucleotides line up with TRBD2. The trim removed 5 bases at V and 0 bases at J, leaving 7 bases unmatched. The CDR3 loop spans 18 amino acids. The germline V gene has CDR1 LGHNA and CDR2 YSLEER. The CDR3 loop is CASSSGTSGGLSTDTQYF. CDR3 nucleotides: TGCGCCAGCAGCTCCGGGACTAGCGGGGGCCTAAGCACAGATACGCAGTATTTT.

The chain is built from TRBV10-3 and TRBJ2-1; weak D call: TRBD2 (6 bases). Germline V lookup: CDR1 ENHRY, CDR2 SYGVKD. There are 15 residues in the CDR3. The V gene lost 4 bases and the J gene lost 0 bases, with 10 bases spanning the gap. For the CDR3, the DNA is TGTGCCATCAGTGGGGGGGAGGACTCCTACAATGAGCAGTTCTTC. Translating gives CAISGGEDSYNEQFF.

This clonotype showed up just once. V gene TRBV4-1 combines with J gene TRBJ2-7; D may be TRBD2 (5 bases). Germline loops: CDR1 MGHRA, CDR2 YSYEKL. The CDR3 has 16 residues. V was trimmed by 5 bases and J by 6 bases, leaving 23 bases between them. DNA of the CDR3: TGCGCCAGCAGCGAAGGAGGTCGGAGCGCCGTATCCGAGCAGTACTTC. Its translation: CASSEGGRSAVSEQYF.

The rearrangement uses TRBV29-1 and TRBJ1-3; D unresolved. The V gene's germline CDR1 is SQVTM and CDR2 ANQGSEA. CDR3 size: 16 residues. Trimming took off 6 bases at V and 0 bases at J, with 18 bases between the two ends. The CDR3 nucleotides are TGCAGCGTCGAGAGCTCTGACGGCGACTCTGGAAACACCATATATTTT. Translation: CSVESSDGDSGNTIYF.

This rearrangement joins TRBV2 to TRBJ2-5; D may be TRBD1 (6 bases). The CDR3 sequence is 14 residues long. V shed 3 bases and J shed 1 base, with 9 bases lying between them. Germline V lookup: CDR1 SNHLY, CDR2 FYNNEI. In DNA, the CDR3 is TGTGCCAGCAGTGACAGGGGCTTCCAAGAGACCCAGTACTTC. It translates to CASSDRGFQETQYF.

Ten or more counts support this clonotype. The rearrangement uses TRBV28 and TRBJ2-3, with a possible D match to TRBD2 (6 bases). Germline CDR1 and CDR2: MDHEN and SYDVKM. This CDR3 has 15 residues. With 4 bases removed from V and 2 bases from J, the gap between germline ends came to 13 bases. As DNA, the CDR3 is TGTGCCAGCAGTTCGGCGGGGATACCCACAGATACGCAGTATTTT. Protein: CASSSAGIPTDTQYF.

This clonotype has only a few counts. The genes are TRBV5-1 and TRBJ1-1; D gene ambiguous. CDR3 length equals 13 residues. Germline V gene sequence: CDR1 SGHRS, CDR2 YFSETQ. V was trimmed by 1 base and J by 7 bases, leaving 11 bases between them. The CDR3 DNA is TGCGCCAGCAGCTTGTTAGGGAGTCGTGAAGCTTTCTTT. Its translation: CASSLLGSREAFF.

This clonotype appeared a few times. The rearrangement joins TRBV29-1 to TRBJ1-3, with 11 bases lining up with TRBD1. After removal of 4 bases from V and 1 base from J, the junction contained 3 bases not matched to a gene. Germline V CDR1 and CDR2: SQVTM, ANQGSEA. The CDR3 is 15 amino acids. The CDR3 loop is CSVGGTGGSGNTIYF. CDR3 sequence (DNA): TGCAGCGTTGGCGGGACAGGGGGTTCTGGAAACACCATATATTTT.

This sequence joins TRBV7-2 and TRBJ2-2, with D perhaps matching TRBD2 (6 bases). Germline assignment: CDR1 SGHTA and CDR2 FQGNSA. The CDR3 sequence is 15 residues long. Between the trimmed V and J ends, which lost 3 bases and 6 bases, there was a span of 14 bases. The CDR3 region has the DNA TGTGCCAGCAGCTTTCCGACTAGTAACCCCGGGGAGCTGTTTTTT. Translation: CASSFPTSNPGELFF. Full variable domain (rest looked up from reference TRBV7-2 and TRBJ2-2): GAGVSQSPSNKVTEKGKDVELRCDPISGHTALYWYRQSLGQGLEFLIYFQGNSAPDKSGLPSDRFSAERTGGSVSTLTIQRTQQEDSAVYLCASSFPTSNPGELFFGEGSRLTVL.

V gene TRBV7-2 combines with J gene TRBJ2-3; TRBD1 matches 7 bases. V lost 4 bases, J lost 6 bases, and 4 bases stayed unmatched. This CDR3 is 13 amino acids long. The germline gives CDR1 SGHTA, CDR2 FQGNSA. The CDR3 region has the DNA TGTGCCAGCAGCTCCAACAGGGGCGATACGCAGTATTTT. As protein: CASSSNRGDTQYF.

The V and J genes are TRBV28 and TRBJ2-5; 9 nucleotides match TRBD1. The J call is uncertain, as TRBJ2-1 better fits the DNA end. CDR1 is MDHEN and CDR2 is SYDVKM in the germline V gene. CDR3 length: 14 residues. The CDR3 DNA is TGTGCCAGCAGTAGGACAGGGGTTATGAATGAGCAGTTCTTC. Its translation: CASSRTGVMNEQFF.

The V and J genes are TRBV6-2 or TRBV6-3 and TRBJ1-1, with D perhaps TRBD1 (6 bases). Trimming left V 5 bases short and J 1 base short, with 14 bases between. Germline CDR1 and CDR2: MNHEY and SVGEGT. CDR3 length: 15 residues. DNA for the CDR3: TGTGCCAGCAGTCTGCTGACAGGTTGGAACACTGAAGCTTTCTTT. It codes for CASSLLTGWNTEAFF.

This clonotype was recorded at least ten times. The rearrangement uses TRBV5-1 and TRBJ2-7; D remains ambiguous. Germline CDR1 reads SGHRS; CDR2 reads YFSETQ. This CDR3 is 12 amino acids long. Between the trimmed V and J ends, which lost 4 bases and 4 bases, there was a span of 9 bases. In DNA, the CDR3 is TGCGCCAGCAGCAAGGAATCTTACGAGCAGTACTTC. Translated: CASSKESYEQYF.

The J gene is TRBJ1-2, the V gene TRBV2; D is undetermined. V lost 5 bases and J 5 bases, leaving 6 bases between the germline ends. This CDR3 is 11 amino acids long. Germline CDR1 SNHLY, CDR2 FYNNEI. The CDR3, as DNA: TGTGCCAGCAGTACTGAGTATGGCTACACCTTC. It translates to CASSTEYGYTF.

The table lists this clonotype with a few counts. The V and J genes are TRBV20-1 and TRBJ1-1, with D maybe TRBD1 (6 bases). The ends were cut back, 3 bases at V and 1 base at J, with 12 bases in the middle. Germline V gene sequence: CDR1 DFQATT, CDR2 SNEGSKA (reference sequence). The CDR3 spans 14 residues. The CDR3 spells CSARWGQGNTEAFF. DNA for the CDR3: TGCAGTGCTAGGTGGGGGCAGGGGAACACTGAAGCTTTCTTT.

The chain couples TRBV4-2 to TRBJ2-1, with TRBD2 matching over 8 bases. This CDR3 is built from 17 residues. Germline CDR1 LGHNA, CDR2 YNFKEQ. The junction had 10 bases not matched to a gene; V was cut back by 0 bases and J by 6 bases. CDR3 coding DNA: TGTGCCAGCAGCCAAGAACACTGGGAAGCGGGAGTCAATGAGCAGTTCTTC. It is translated as CASSQEHWEAGVNEQFF.

There are a few counts of this clonotype. The chain uses TRBV29-1 and TRBJ2-1, with no clear D. This CDR3 contains 14 residues. Germline assignment: CDR1 SQVTM and CDR2 ANQGSEA. V lost 1 base to trimming and J lost 0 bases, with 7 bases between them. The CDR3 region has the DNA TGCAGCGTTGAAGGTTTGGGCTCCTACAATGAGCAGTTCTTC. This codes for CSVEGLGSYNEQFF.

V is TRBV12-3 or TRBV12-4 and J is TRBJ1-5; D uncertain. The V end was cut by 3 bases, the J end by 11 bases, with 8 bases between. The CDR3 loop spans 11 amino acids. CDR3 bases: TGTGCCAGCAGTTTTGATATGACCCAGCATTTT. It specifies CASSFDMTQHF.

This clonotype was seen more than once but under ten times. The rearrangement links TRBV19 to TRBJ2-7; 9 bases are a match to TRBD1. CDR1 is LNHDA and CDR2 is SQIVND in the germline V gene (reference sequence). CDR3 length equals 15 residues. Germline trimming cut 6 bases from V and 7 bases from J; bases unmatched to any gene: 13. This CDR3 reads CASSTAGTGLGEQYF. DNA for the CDR3: TGTGCCAGTAGCACCGCCGGGACAGGGTTAGGTGAGCAGTACTTC.

This clonotype was detected a few times. The chain uses TRBV29-1 and TRBJ1-1; D is undetermined. Germline V gene data show CDR1 as SQVTM and CDR2 as ANQGSEA. V was cut by 8 bases and J by 3 bases, with 16 bases left in between. The CDR3 contains 13 residues. CDR3 residues: CSKRAGRHTEAFF. The CDR3 DNA reads TGCAGCAAACGGGCAGGACGTCACACTGAAGCTTTCTTT. The full variable domain, its missing parts supplied by reference TRBV29-1 and TRBJ1-1, is SAVISQKPSRDICQRGTSLTIQCQVDSQVTMMFWYRQQPGQSLTLIATANQGSEATYESGFVIDKFPISRPNLTFSTLTVSNMSPEDSSIYLCSKRAGRHTEAFFGQGTRLTVV.

This clonotype was seen a few times. This chain joins TRBV6-6 and TRBJ2-5, with D possibly matching TRBD1 (5 bases). The J call may be faulty, since TRBJ2-7 better matches the DNA end. The length of the CDR3 is 14 residues. Germline values: CDR1 MNHNY, CDR2 SVGAGI (reference sequence). The CDR3 region has the DNA TGTGCCAGCAGTACCACAGGTCATACCTACGAGCAGTACTTC. Its protein product is CASSTTGHTYEQYF.

This sequence joins TRBV10-3 and TRBJ2-7; D unclear. The CDR3 loop spans 12 amino acids. The V end was cut by 6 bases, the J end by 5 bases, with 11 bases between. CDR1 is ENHRY, CDR2 SYGVKD, per germline. CDR3 nucleotides: TGTGCCATCAGGGGTGGTGAGGACGAGCAGTACTTC. Translated: CAIRGGEDEQYF.

This chain links TRBV4-3 with TRBJ1-2; a possible D gene is TRBD1 (6 bases). Trimming cost V 0 bases and J 3 bases, with 11 bases left between them. The germline gives CDR1 LGHNA, CDR2 YSLEER. This CDR3 spans 15 amino acids. The CDR3 here is CASSQDRAGDYGYTF. The DNA of the CDR3 is TGCGCCAGCAGCCAAGATCGGGCAGGGGACTATGGCTACACCTTC.

This clonotype appeared a single time. The chain couples TRBV9 to TRBJ2-7; tentative D call: TRBD2 (5 bases). V shed 0 bases and J shed 3 bases, with 10 bases lying between them. From germline, CDR1 is SGDLS and CDR2 YYNGEE. CDR3 length: 14 amino acids. CDR3 sequence: CASSVGPGDYEQYF. CDR3 DNA sequence: TGTGCCAGCAGCGTAGGCCCCGGGGACTACGAGCAGTACTTC.